The 28 T cell receptor beta chains below come from one sample, sequenced in a study of esophageal squamous cell carcinoma under preoperative chemotherapy. Time point defined: before preoperative PTX-NDP chemotherapy. TCRdb reprocessed the PCR reads via MiXCR and lists one record per CDR3 protein. The sample comprises around 14,000 distinct CDR3 sequences, 60% of which are singletons, and around 49% rests with the top ten. Sampling was conducted from a patient given preoperative chemotherapy. Receptor source: a human donor with esophageal squamous cell carcinoma. The donor label of this sample is uncertain.

The chain links TRBV11-3 to TRBJ2-2, with 12 nucleotides matching TRBD1. The CDR3 length is 17 residues. V lost 5 bases to trimming and J lost 4 bases; unmatched junction nucleotides: 8. Germline V gene lookup returns CDR1 SGHNT and CDR2 YENEEA. CDR3 DNA: TGTGCCAGCAGCAGAGAATGGGGACAGGGGGCCACCGGGGAGCTGTTTTTT. It specifies CASSREWGQGATGELFF.

V gene TRBV11-2 combines with J gene TRBJ2-1, with 11 bases lining up with TRBD2. The V gene end was trimmed by 5 bases and the J gene end by 10 bases; junction bases not matched to a gene: 13. There are 16 residues in the CDR3. Germline values: CDR1 SGHAT, CDR2 FQNNGV. The CDR3 loop is CASSPKSSGRAREQFF. In DNA, the CDR3 is TGTGCCAGCAGCCCTAAGAGTAGCGGGAGGGCCCGCGAGCAGTTCTTC.

This clonotype was observed a single time. V usage is TRBV6-1 and J usage is TRBJ2-4, with 7 bases aligning to TRBD1. V lost 6 bases to trimming and J lost 5 bases; unmatched junction nucleotides: 7. The CDR3 covers 14 residues. CDR1 MNHNS and CDR2 SASEGT come from the germline V gene. The CDR3 DNA sequence: TGTGCCAGCAGGTTCCGGGACAGCCAAAACATTCAGTACTTC. Protein product: CASRFRDSQNIQYF.

The chain has TRBV7-9 and TRBJ2-4; possible D gene TRBD2, 6 bases. TRBJ2-1 matches the DNA end more closely, so the J call is doubtful. Germline CDR1 and CDR2: SEHNR and FQNEAQ (reference sequence). This CDR3 comprises 13 residues. CDR3 loop: CASSLVGGDEQFF. CDR3 in DNA: TGTGCCAGCAGCTTAGTAGGAGGGGATGAGCAGTTCTTC.

The chain employs TRBV6-1 and TRBJ2-5, with 8 positions matching TRBD2. Trimming at V came to 6 bases and at J to 0 bases, leaving 9 bases not matched to a gene. CDR3 length equals 16 residues. The V gene's germline CDR1 is MNHNS and CDR2 SASEGT. CDR3 residues: CASRGNGGGDQETQYF. The CDR3 DNA reads TGTGCCAGCAGGGGGAACGGGGGGGGCGACCAAGAGACCCAGTACTTC.

On this clonotype: At one boundary the junction diverges from the germline segment, which might be a read error. The chain recombines TRBV6-1 with TRBJ2-6; a weak D match, TRBD1 (6 bases). The length of the CDR3 is 16 residues. Germline V gene sequence: CDR1 MNHNS, CDR2 SASEGT. The chain's CDR3 is CASSELDSSGANEQNF. The DNA of the CDR3 is TGTGCCAGCAGTGAACTGGACAGCTCTGGGGCCAACGAGCAGAACTTC.

This clonotype has just a few counts. The V and J genes are TRBV6-1 and TRBJ2-1, with D maybe TRBD2 (6 bases). The J call may be mistaken, given a closer DNA end match to TRBJ2-7. This CDR3 comprises 15 residues. Germline CDR1 and CDR2: MNHNS and SASEGT. Written as DNA, the CDR3 is TGTGCCAGCAGTGAAGGGTCGGACTACTACAATGAGCAGTACTTC. Translated: CASSEGSDYYNEQYF.

The chain joins TRBV6-1 to TRBJ2-3; TRBD2 matches 7 bases. The better agreement between TRBJ2-7 and the DNA end casts doubt on the J call. CDR3 length equals 15 residues. Germline V gene lookup returns CDR1 MNHNS and CDR2 SASEGT. In DNA form, the CDR3 reads TGTGCCAGCAAATGGGGGGGGAGGGCCACAGACACGCAGTACTTC. Encoded protein: CASKWGGRATDTQYF.

The rearrangement joins TRBV6-1 to TRBJ2-3; TRBD1 matches 9 bases. From germline, CDR1 is MNHNS and CDR2 SASEGT. The CDR3 spans 17 residues. V trimming: 2 bases; J trimming: 4 bases; junction bases outside the gene matches: 10. This CDR3 is CASSEKGGTGFPDTQYF. The CDR3 DNA follows: TGTGCCAGCAGTGAAAAGGGAGGGACAGGGTTTCCAGATACGCAGTATTTT.

On this clonotype itself: An end of the junction does not agree with germline; a read error may underlie this. The CDR3 DNA is TGTGCCAGCGGGGGAGGTGGGGGGGGAGACCAAGATACGCAGTATTTC. Protein product: CASGGGGGGDQDTQYF. The V gene is TRBV6-1, the J gene TRBJ2-3, with 7 bases lining up with TRBD2. Germline CDR1 is MNHNS and CDR2 is SASEGT. CDR3 length: 16 amino acids.

On this clonotype: One end of the junction varies from germline; a read error may be responsible. The rearrangement links TRBV6-1 to TRBJ2-4; D might be TRBD2 (7 bases). The CDR3 runs 16 residues. CDR1 MNHNS and CDR2 SASEGT come from the germline V gene. The CDR3 is CASRVKGGGGKDIQYF. Written as DNA, the CDR3 is TGTGCCAGCCGCGTCAAGGGGGGGGGAGGCAAAGACATTCAGTACTTC.

The chain carries TRBV4-1 and TRBJ2-5; TRBD1 is a possible D gene (5 bases). This CDR3 has 14 residues. Deletions cut 1 base from V and 1 base from J, with 7 bases between. Germline V gene data show CDR1 as MGHRA and CDR2 as YSYEKL. The CDR3 DNA reads TGCGCCAGCAGCCAAGCCGACAGCCAAGAGACCCAGTACTTC. Residues: CASSQADSQETQYF.

As regards this clonotype: Lacking the conserved final phenylalanine or tryptophan, this CDR3 likely reflects a read error. The DNA is omitted, as the CDR3 cannot be located on it reliably, and the CDR3 follows TCRdb's listing. The V gene is TRBV16, the J gene TRBJ2-3; the table's D call TRBD1 went unverified against the DNA. 8 amino acids form the CDR3, both terminal residues included. Germline loops: CDR1 KGHSY, CDR2 FQNENV. Here the CDR3 reads CSDRVSPS.

For this clonotype: This sequence may be a read error, since a much larger clone differs from it by one base. The gene calls are TRBV6-5 and TRBJ2-1; 13 nucleotides line up with TRBD2. The DNA end lines up better with TRBJ2-7; the J call may be wrong. Germline-derived CDR1 and CDR2 are MNHEY and SVGAGI. CDR3 size: 15 residues. CDR3 protein: CASSLLAGGPDEQYF. As DNA, the CDR3 is TGTGCCAGCAGTTTACTAGCGGGAGGGCCTGATGAGCAGTACTTC.

The genes are TRBV7-2 and TRBJ2-5; TRBD1 or TRBD2 may be the D gene (6 bases each). Trimming took 4 bases from V and 5 from J, leaving 20 bases between them. The V gene's germline CDR1 is SGHTA and CDR2 FQGNSA. This CDR3 spans 16 amino acids. DNA for the CDR3: TGTGCCAGCAGCTCCCGGAAGGGGGGTGTTTCCGAGACCCAGTACTTC. Its protein product is CASSSRKGGVSETQYF. Full variable domain (remainder filled in from reference TRBV7-2 and TRBJ2-5): GAGVSQSPSNKVTEKGKDVELRCDPISGHTALYWYRQSLGQGLEFLIYFQGNSAPDKSGLPSDRFSAERTGGSVSTLTIQRTQQEDSAVYLCASSSRKGGVSETQYFGPGTRLLVL.

Remarks on this clonotype: A much bigger clone sits one base away, suggesting this may be a read error. This sequence joins TRBV7-2 and TRBJ2-5; possibly TRBD1 for D (5 bases). Trimming left V 5 bases short and J 11 bases short, with 18 bases between. CDR3 length equals 13 residues. Germline values: CDR1 SGHTA, CDR2 FQGNSA. The CDR3 region is CASSRPGYNEQYF. CDR3 bases: TGTGCCAGCAGCCGACCAGGGTACAATGAGCAGTACTTC.

This clonotype was counted a few times. The chain uses TRBV27 and TRBJ2-5, with D unresolved. The J call may be in error: the DNA end matches TRBJ2-7 better. The CDR3 has 14 amino acids. Germline CDR1 MNHEY, CDR2 SMNVEV (reference sequence). For the CDR3, the DNA is TGTGCCAGCAGTTTACGTGAAGGCTCCTACGAGCAGTACTTC. It yields the protein CASSLREGSYEQYF.

The rearrangement uses TRBV10-1 and TRBJ2-1, with 9 bases matching TRBD2. Germline loops: CDR1 WNHNN, CDR2 SYGVQD (reference sequence). This CDR3 region has 13 residues. Trimming cost V 7 bases and J 8 bases; bases outside gene matches: 6. CDR3 DNA: TGCGCCAGCAATAGCGGGAGTGGGGATGAGCAGTTCTTC. Translating it yields CASNSGSGDEQFF.

The gene calls are TRBV15 and TRBJ2-2; D is unclear. This CDR3 contains 14 residues. The germline V and J ends were trimmed by 4 bases and 5 bases, with 11 bases remaining between them. Germline V lookup: CDR1 LNHNV, CDR2 YYDKDF (reference sequence). The chain's CDR3 is CATSMKKLTGELFF. In DNA, the CDR3 is TGTGCCACCAGCATGAAGAAGTTGACCGGGGAGCTGTTTTTT.

Turning to this clonotype: At one boundary the junction diverges from the germline segment, which might be a read error. This chain joins TRBV6-1 and TRBJ2-1, with D tentatively TRBD2 (7 bases). The V gene's germline CDR1 is MNHNS and CDR2 SASEGT. The CDR3 is made up of 16 amino acids. DNA of the CDR3: TGTGCCAGCGGGGGGGGTGGGGGGCGTCCCCAAGAGACCCAGTACTTT. This translates into CASGGGGGRPQETQYF.

V is TRBV7-9 and J is TRBJ2-3; no clear D. CDR1 and CDR2 (germline): SEHNR, FQNEAQ (reference sequence). This CDR3 spans 14 amino acids. The V end lost 5 bases, the J end lost 2 bases, and 11 bases lay between the germline ends. As DNA, the CDR3 is TGTGCCAGCAGCCCCTTGGGCCCCACAGATACGCAGTATTTT. It is translated as CASSPLGPTDTQYF.

This clonotype has a count of ten or more. The rearrangement uses TRBV7-6 and TRBJ2-5; D possibly uses TRBD1 or TRBD2 (5 bases each). Germline values: CDR1 SGHVS, CDR2 FNYEAQ. The CDR3 runs 15 residues. V was pared by 5 bases and J by 7 bases, with 20 bases between. Here the CDR3 reads CASSLFPTDRGTQYF. The DNA of the CDR3 is TGTGCCAGCAGCCTCTTTCCGACAGACCGGGGGACCCAGTACTTC.

A note on this clonotype: One end of the junction fails to match germline, which may point to a read error. This chain joins TRBV7-6 and TRBJ2-3, with D maybe TRBD2 (6 bases). Germline V lookup: CDR1 SGHVS, CDR2 FNYEAQ. The CDR3 extends over 16 amino acids. CDR3 loop: CASRGDGGRDEDTQYF. In nucleotides, the CDR3 is TGTGCCAGCAGGGGAGACGGGGGTAGGGACGAAGATACCCAGTATTTC.

About this clonotype itself: At one end, the junction sequence differs from germline, possibly due to a read error. The chain couples TRBV6-1 to TRBJ2-1; 8 bases are shared with TRBD2. Germline V CDR1 and CDR2: MNHNS, SASEGT. This CDR3 has 15 amino acids. CDR3 region: CASSQAGGGYNKQFF. The CDR3 DNA follows: TGTGCCAGCAGTCAGGCCGGGGGGGGCTACAATAAGCAGTTCTTC.

A word on this clonotype: This likely comes from a read error, as the CDR3 has no conserved phenylalanine or tryptophan at its end. The DNA is omitted, as the CDR3 cannot be located on it reliably, and the CDR3 follows TCRdb's listing. The J gene is TRBJ2-6, the V gene TRBV6-1; TRBD1, the table's D call, was not compared with the DNA. From germline, CDR1 is MNHNS and CDR2 SASEGT. 15 amino acids form the CDR3, both terminal residues included. This CDR3 reads CASSDQGTGANVLTL.

The sample holds many counts of this clonotype. The CDR3 coding sequence is TGTGCCAGCAGTCTGACAGGAAGTCATGAAAAACTGTTTTTT. This encodes CASSLTGSHEKLFF. The chain combines TRBV6-1 with TRBJ1-4, with D maybe TRBD1 (6 bases). Germline lookup yields CDR1 MNHNS and CDR2 SASEGT. V was shortened by 5 bases and J by 6 bases, with 13 bases between the two germline ends. CDR3 size: 14 residues.

The genes are TRBV7-2 and TRBJ2-3, with 7 positions matching TRBD2. This CDR3 is 14 amino acids long. V dropped 6 bases and J dropped 11; count of bases not matched to a gene: 14. Per germline, CDR1 SGHTA and CDR2 FQGNSA. This CDR3 is CASRGGGAKNMQYF. DNA of the CDR3: TGTGCCAGCAGGGGGGGGGGAGCGAAAAACATGCAGTATTTT.

With regard to this clonotype: One end of the junction varies from germline; a read error may be responsible. The chain joins TRBV6-1 to TRBJ2-3; D possibly corresponds to TRBD2 (7 bases). The CDR3 totals 16 residues. Germline V gene sequence: CDR1 MNHNS, CDR2 SASEGT. CDR3 sequence reads: CASRRKGGGATDTQYF. The DNA of the CDR3 is TGTGCCAGCCGCCGCAAGGGGGGGGGCGCCACAGACACGCAGTATTTC.